These T cell receptor beta chains were read from a single sample in a study of identical twins. TCRdb redid the calling of the 5' RACE reads with MiXCR, one entry per CDR3 protein. The data hold fewer than 800,000 distinct CDR3 sequences, with roughly 7.2% observed a single time. The data also belong to a second study, concerning yellow fever vaccine responses in identical twins.

Sequenced material: PBMCs. The receptors were gathered from a young woman in good health. Both conserved end residues are part of each CDR3. D genes are given only for firm matches. Clone size is given for some rows only: seen once, a few or many times, or a class if the clone is expanded.

V,D,size,J,DNA,CDR3
TRBV28,-,many,TRBJ2-2,TGTGCCAGCAGTTTATTAGCGCCGAATCAGGGGGGGGAGCTGTTTTTT,CASSLLAPNQGGELFF
TRBV5-1,-,many,TRBJ2-3,TGCGCCAGCAGCTACGCGATTAGCAGGGACGGAACAGATACGCAGTATTTT,CASSYAISRDGTDTQYF
TRBV12-5,-,-,TRBJ2-3,TGTGCTAGTGGCCCCCCCGCCCGGGGGATCACAGATACGCAGTATTTT,CASGPPARGITDTQYF
TRBV2,-,many,TRBJ1-2,TGTGCCAGCATGCTCGGGACACCCTATGGCTACACCTTC,CASMLGTPYGYTF
TRBV7-9,TRBD2,many,TRBJ2-1,TGTGCCAGCAGTTCCGGGACTAGCGGGAGGGCCTACAATGAGCAGTTCTTC,CASSSGTSGRAYNEQFF
TRBV9,-,-,TRBJ2-7,TGTGCCAGCAGCGAGGGGCGGCCCGGCTACGAGCAGTACTTC,CASSEGRPGYEQYF
TRBV4-2,TRBD2,few,TRBJ2-3,TGTGCCAGCAGCCCACCTGGGGACTATCGTTACACAGATACGCAGTATTTT,CASSPPGDYRYTDTQYF
TRBV20-1,TRBD2,-,TRBJ2-1,TGCAGTGCTAGAGATCGGACTAGCGGGGCAGCGTACAATGAGCAGTTCTTC,CSARDRTSGAAYNEQFF
TRBV27,-,few,TRBJ2-7,TGTGCCAGCAGTTTCCTGGGGGGCGGGAGACGGGACGAGCAGTACTTC,CASSFLGGGRRDEQYF
TRBV6-2/TRBV6-3,-,many,TRBJ2-3,TGTGCCAGCAGTTACACGGGGGACACAGATACGCAGTATTTT,CASSYTGDTDTQYF
TRBV15,TRBD2,few,TRBJ2-7,TGTGCCACCAGAGGGGCTAGCGGGAGAGGATACGAGCAGTACTTC,CATRGASGRGYEQYF
TRBV14,-,-,TRBJ2-5,TGTGCCAGCAGCCCGGGGCGCCCGATCGGCCGGGCCCAGTACTTC,CASSPGRPIGRAQYF
TRBV7-6,-,many,TRBJ1-1,TGTGCCAGCAGCTTACACCCGGAGGGGAACACTGAAGCTTTCTTT,CASSLHPEGNTEAFF
TRBV5-4,TRBD2,-,TRBJ2-1,TGTGCCAGCAGCTCGGGACTAGAGGACTACAATGAGCAGTTCTTC,CASSSGLEDYNEQFF
TRBV11-2,TRBD2,-,TRBJ2-1,TGTGCCAGCAGCCCCATGAGCGGGAGTTCCTACAATGAGCAGTTCTTC,CASSPMSGSSYNEQFF
TRBV12-3/TRBV12-4,TRBD2,-,TRBJ2-1,TGTGCCAGCAGTGATCTAGCGGGAGGGCCCGACAATGAGCAGTTCTTC,CASSDLAGGPDNEQFF
TRBV3-1,-,few,TRBJ2-1,TGTGCCAGCAGCCAACTGACCGGGACCCCGTGTAAGGATGAGCAGTTCTTC,CASSQLTGTPCKDEQFF
TRBV12-3/TRBV12-4,-,many,TRBJ2-1,TGTGCCAGCAGTTTATTTGGTCCCTACAATGAGCAGTTCTTC,CASSLFGPYNEQFF
TRBV5-2,-,-,TRBJ2-6,TGTGCCAGCCACCCCCGGGTTCGGGGACAGGGGAGAATAGAACTCTCTGGGGCCAACGTCCTGACTTTC,CASHPRVRGQGRIELSGANVLTF
TRBV15,TRBD2,many,TRBJ2-5,TGTGCCACCAGCAGAGATCTCCTAGCGGGAAACTACCAAGAGACCCAGTACTTC,CATSRDLLAGNYQETQYF
TRBV7-3,TRBD2,few,TRBJ2-1,TGTGCCAGCAGCCCCCGGGGACTAGCGATCAATGAGCAGTTCTTC,CASSPRGLAINEQFF
TRBV2,-,few,TRBJ1-4,TGTGCCAGCAGACGGTCCTGGGAAACTAATGAAAAACTGTTTTTT,CASRRSWETNEKLFF
TRBV11-2,-,few,TRBJ2-1,TGTGCCAGCAGCTTATTGGTGCAGGTCTTGGACAATGAGCAGTTCTTC,CASSLLVQVLDNEQFF
TRBV13,-,-,TRBJ1-6,TGTGCCAGCAGCCTGGGGGAGATCGGTTCACCCCTCCACTTT,CASSLGEIGSPLHF
TRBV29-1,TRBD2,few,TRBJ2-7,TGCAGCGTAATGGGACTAGCGTTAAGCTCCTACGAGCAGTACTTC,CSVMGLALSSYEQYF
TRBV5-1,-,many,TRBJ1-5,TGCGCCAGCAGCCCGTATCCAGGAAGCAATCAGCCCCAGCATTTT,CASSPYPGSNQPQHF
TRBV7-9,-,-,TRBJ2-1,TGTGCCAGCAGCCCCTATGGGGGCCAGGGATACAATGAGCAGTTCTTC,CASSPYGGQGYNEQFF
TRBV4-1,TRBD2,few,TRBJ2-7,TGCGCCAGCAGCCAAGGTAGCGGGAGTATAGGATACGAGCAGTACTTC,CASSQGSGSIGYEQYF
TRBV5-6,TRBD2,many,TRBJ2-1,TGTGCCAGCAGCTCCTTAGCTGCTAGCGGGAGCGGCAATGAGCAGTTCTTC,CASSSLAASGSGNEQFF
TRBV7-8,-,many,TRBJ2-7,TGTGCCAGCAGCCCGGGACTGTCTTACTACGAGCAGTACTTC,CASSPGLSYYEQYF
TRBV20-1,-,-,TRBJ2-2,TGCAGTGCTAGAGCCTCAGTCGTGGAGAATACCGGGGAGCTGTTTTTT,CSARASVVENTGELFF
TRBV5-1,TRBD1,few,TRBJ2-2,TGCGCCAGCAGCCGCATGGGACAGGGGACCACCGGGGAGCTGTTTTTT,CASSRMGQGTTGELFF
TRBV6-2/TRBV6-3,-,-,TRBJ2-5,TGTGCCAGCACCCGCCGGCAGGAGGCCCAGTACTTC,CASTRRQEAQYF
TRBV25-1,-,many,TRBJ1-5,TGTGCCAGCAGTGTTGCAAATCAGCCCCAGCATTTT,CASSVANQPQHF
TRBV4-1,-,-,TRBJ2-1,TGCGCCAGCAGCCAAGTGCGGACTACCTACAATGAGCAGTTCTTC,CASSQVRTTYNEQFF
TRBV6-5,-,few,TRBJ1-5,TGTGCCAGCAGTTACTACGCAGGGGGCAATCAGCCCCAGCATTTT,CASSYYAGGNQPQHF
TRBV12-3/TRBV12-4,-,-,TRBJ2-1,TGTGCCAGCAGTTTTTATTCTGCTAGCCGCGACAATGAGCAGTTCTTC,CASSFYSASRDNEQFF
TRBV29-1,-,-,TRBJ1-1,TGCAGCGTTGAGGGTGGTCCAGGGCAAGTGAACACTGAAGCTTTCTTT,CSVEGGPGQVNTEAFF
TRBV7-2,-,few,TRBJ2-3,TGTGCCAGCAGCCCCGGGCTCAATACGCAGTATTTT,CASSPGLNTQYF
TRBV20-1,TRBD2,many,TRBJ2-1,TGCAGTGCCCTAGCGGGAGGGCATGGGGGCAATGAGCAGTTCTTC,CSALAGGHGGNEQFF
TRBV12-3/TRBV12-4,TRBD1,many,TRBJ2-3,TGTGCCAGCAGTAGCAGGGGGCCCCGGAGCACAGATACGCAGTATTTT,CASSSRGPRSTDTQYF
TRBV7-6,-,few,TRBJ2-3,TGTGCCAGCAGCCTTAGCGGTCCCCCCACAGATACGCAGTATTTT,CASSLSGPPTDTQYF
TRBV12-3/TRBV12-4,TRBD2,few,TRBJ2-1,TGTGCCAGCAGTTTAGGGGCGGGGGTCGAAAATGAGCAGTTCTTC,CASSLGAGVENEQFF
TRBV15,TRBD1,few,TRBJ2-7,TGTGCCACCAGCGAACACTGGGACAGGGGCTACGAGCAGTACTTC,CATSEHWDRGYEQYF
TRBV7-2,-,many,TRBJ2-3,TGTGCCAGCAGCTTAGTAGAAGATACGCAGTATTTT,CASSLVEDTQYF
TRBV5-1,-,few,TRBJ2-5,TGCGCCAGCAGGATAAATCAAGAGACCCAGTACTTC,CASRINQETQYF
TRBV4-1,-,-,TRBJ2-3,TGCGCCAGCAGCTCCGGGGTGGTGGGGGGTACAGATACGCAGTATTTT,CASSSGVVGGTDTQYF
TRBV7-9,-,few,TRBJ2-7,TGTGCCAGCAGCCGACCCGACAGGGAGGACGAGCAGTACTTC,CASSRPDREDEQYF
TRBV7-9,TRBD1,-,TRBJ1-5,TGTGCCAGCAACGACAGGGATCAGCCCCAGCATTTT,CASNDRDQPQHF
TRBV6-1,TRBD1,few,TRBJ1-5,TGTGCCAGCAGACCGCGGGACAGGGAAGGTCAGCCCCAGCATTTT,CASRPRDREGQPQHF
TRBV2,-,few,TRBJ2-2,TGTGCCAGCTCTCCTAGGAAGGGGTCCAACACCGGGGAGCTGTTTTTT,CASSPRKGSNTGELFF
TRBV6-1,-,few,TRBJ2-3,TGTGCCAGCAGCCCCTGGGGTGGAGATACGCAGTATTTT,CASSPWGGDTQYF
TRBV11-2,-,few,TRBJ1-1,TGTGCCAGCAGCTTATTACGCCAGGGGACTGAAGCTTTCTTT,CASSLLRQGTEAFF
TRBV6-2/TRBV6-3,TRBD2,-,TRBJ2-3,TGTGCCAGCCACCTCGCCGGTCGGGAGCGGGGGGTAGATACGCAGTATTTT,CASHLAGRERGVDTQYF
TRBV15,TRBD2,few,TRBJ2-3,TGTGCCACCAGCGCCTCCGGGGGGGCAACAGATACGCAGTATTTT,CATSASGGATDTQYF
TRBV7-8,-,few,TRBJ2-1,TGTGCCAGCAGCTTAATCGGGTACAATGAGCAGTTCTTC,CASSLIGYNEQFF
TRBV12-3/TRBV12-4,TRBD2,many,TRBJ2-1,TGTGCCAGCAGTTCGACGGGACTAGCGGGCCTGAATGAGCAGTTCTTC,CASSSTGLAGLNEQFF
TRBV29-1,-,many,TRBJ1-2,TGCAGCGTTGTCGGAGGGGGTAGTGGCTATGGCTACACCTTC,CSVVGGGSGYGYTF